The rows below give T cell receptor beta chains drawn from one sample of a study of blood T cell repertoires in COVID-19. Here immunoSEQ multiplex PCR was the method, and the copy in TCRdb shows in-frame clones only, minus some. The top ten hold about 11% of the sample, which has roughly 280,000 clones, 70% to 90% seen once. Sequencing was carried out using peripheral blood. Receptor source: a woman in her 70s with acute or convalescent COVID-19. Both conserved end residues are trimmed from each CDR3.

v_gene,j_gene,CDR3aa
TRBV4-2,TRBJ1-6,ASSQELWGRSYNSPLH
TRBV28,TRBJ1-4,ASSPGTREKLF
TRBV4-2,TRBJ2-5,ASSQVGGLAGGTQY
TRBV2,TRBJ1-1,ASSENILGTEAF
TRBV5-1,TRBJ2-1,ASSLESGDYQF
TRBV19,TRBJ1-2,ASRHPGGGYGYT
TRBV7-6,TRBJ1-4,ASSLASRGANEKLF
TRBV19,TRBJ1-1,ASTWGDTEAF
TRBV7-9,TRBJ2-5,ASSFSRGRGETQY
TRBV7-6,TRBJ1-3,ASSLGGGTIY
TRBV5-8,TRBJ1-1,ASDPFPGVNTEAF
TRBV3-1/TRBV3-2,TRBJ2-2,ASSLGPQGRRTGELF
TRBV7-9,TRBJ1-1,ASSKGTANTEAF
TRBV11-2,TRBJ2-7,ASSLDRDEQY
TRBV23-1,TRBJ1-4,ASSYDRGDEKLF
TRBV6-5,TRBJ2-7,ASSYSRGGLGEQY
TRBV28,TRBJ1-2,ASSRPRGTVYGYT
TRBV12-3/TRBV12-4,TRBJ1-2,ASSQGNYGYT
TRBV7-2,TRBJ1-3,ASSPSGTDSGNTIY
TRBV29-1,TRBJ1-2,SVGQGTNYGYT
TRBV10-1,TRBJ1-1,ASSRDRVATEAF
TRBV5-1,TRBJ2-7,ASSPMGTTYEQY
TRBV5-6,TRBJ2-2,ASSLAGGNTGELF
TRBV7-8,TRBJ2-3,ASSPPGYTQY
TRBV5-4,TRBJ1-2,ASSRTGNYGYT
TRBV3-1/TRBV3-2,TRBJ1-2,ASSPGQGYYGYT
TRBV2,TRBJ1-1,ASSEVSGRRGTEAF
TRBV27,TRBJ1-2,ASSLSRPTGLRYGYT
TRBV5-1,TRBJ2-5,ASSFKETQY
TRBV6-5,TRBJ2-7,ASSYRPGLYEQY
TRBV28,TRBJ1-6,ASGDRGGSRALH
TRBV11-2,TRBJ1-2,ASSVIQGDRGYT
TRBV5-1,TRBJ1-5,ASSLAPGIQPQH
TRBV10-3,TRBJ1-3,AISEGGSGNTIY
TRBV6-5,TRBJ2-7,ASTLAQSNEQY
TRBV6-1,TRBJ2-7,ASSDVHEQY
TRBV19,TRBJ1-2,ASSYRGDSDGYT